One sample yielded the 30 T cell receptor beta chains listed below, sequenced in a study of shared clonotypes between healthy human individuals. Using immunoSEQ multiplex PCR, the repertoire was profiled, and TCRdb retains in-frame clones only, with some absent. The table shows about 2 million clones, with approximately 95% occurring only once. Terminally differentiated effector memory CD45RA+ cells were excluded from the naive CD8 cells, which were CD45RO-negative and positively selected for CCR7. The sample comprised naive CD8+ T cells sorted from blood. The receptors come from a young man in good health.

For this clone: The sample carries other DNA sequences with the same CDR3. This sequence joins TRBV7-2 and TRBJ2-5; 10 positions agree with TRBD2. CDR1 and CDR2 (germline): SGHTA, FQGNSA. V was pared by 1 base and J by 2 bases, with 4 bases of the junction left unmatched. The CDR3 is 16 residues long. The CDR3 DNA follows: TGTGCCAGCAGCTTAGTCCCAGCGGGAGGGCAAGAGACCCAGTACTTC. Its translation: CASSLVPAGGQETQYF.

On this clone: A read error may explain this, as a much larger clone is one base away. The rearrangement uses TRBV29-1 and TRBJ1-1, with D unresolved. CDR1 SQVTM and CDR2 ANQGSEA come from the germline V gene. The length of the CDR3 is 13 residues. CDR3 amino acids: CSAEGRVYTEAFF. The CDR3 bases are TGCAGCGCTGAAGGGAGGGTGTACACTGAAGCTTTCTTT.

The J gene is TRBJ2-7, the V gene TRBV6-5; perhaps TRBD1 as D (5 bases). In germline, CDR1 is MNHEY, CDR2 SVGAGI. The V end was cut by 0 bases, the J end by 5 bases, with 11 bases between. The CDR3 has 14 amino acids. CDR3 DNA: TGTGCCAGCAGTTACTCTGGCAGGGTCCACGAGCAGTACTTC. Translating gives CASSYSGRVHEQYF.

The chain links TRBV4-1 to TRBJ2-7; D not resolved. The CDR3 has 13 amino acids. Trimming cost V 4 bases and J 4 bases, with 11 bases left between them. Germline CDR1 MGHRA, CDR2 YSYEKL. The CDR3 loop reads CASSPAQPYEQYF. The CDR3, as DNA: TGCGCCAGCAGCCCCGCACAGCCTTACGAGCAGTACTTC.

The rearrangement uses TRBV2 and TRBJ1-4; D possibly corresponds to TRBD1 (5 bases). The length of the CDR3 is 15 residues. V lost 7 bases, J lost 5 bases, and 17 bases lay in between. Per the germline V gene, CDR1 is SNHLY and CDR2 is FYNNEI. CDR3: CASNGAYLRNEKLFF. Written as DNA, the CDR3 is TGTGCCAGCAACGGGGCCTACTTACGGAATGAAAAACTGTTTTTT.

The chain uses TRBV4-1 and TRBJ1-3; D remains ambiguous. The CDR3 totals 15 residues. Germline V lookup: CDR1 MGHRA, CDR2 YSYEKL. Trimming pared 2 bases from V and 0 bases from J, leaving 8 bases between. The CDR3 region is CASSQSPSSGNTIYF. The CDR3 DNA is TGCGCCAGCAGCCAATCCCCGAGCTCTGGAAACACCATATATTTT.

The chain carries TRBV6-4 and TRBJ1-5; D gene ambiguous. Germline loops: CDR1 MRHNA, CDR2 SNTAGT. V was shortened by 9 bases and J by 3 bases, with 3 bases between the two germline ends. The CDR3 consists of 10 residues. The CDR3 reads CARDNQPQHF. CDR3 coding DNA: TGTGCCAGAGACAATCAGCCCCAGCATTTT.

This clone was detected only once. CDR3 coding DNA: TGTGCCACCAGCAGCGGTAATGAAGCTTTCTTT. Its translation is CATSSGNEAFF. This chain connects TRBV15 to TRBJ1-1; D remains ambiguous. This CDR3 region has 11 residues. CDR1 is LNHNV and CDR2 is YYDKDF in the germline V gene (reference sequence). V dropped 3 bases and J dropped 7 bases, with 6 bases sitting between them.

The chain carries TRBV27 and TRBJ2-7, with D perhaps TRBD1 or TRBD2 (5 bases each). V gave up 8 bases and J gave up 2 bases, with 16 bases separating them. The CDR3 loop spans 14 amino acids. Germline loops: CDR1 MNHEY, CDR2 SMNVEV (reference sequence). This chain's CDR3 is CASASGDRTYEQYF. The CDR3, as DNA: TGTGCCAGCGCATCTGGGGACCGAACCTACGAGCAGTACTTC.

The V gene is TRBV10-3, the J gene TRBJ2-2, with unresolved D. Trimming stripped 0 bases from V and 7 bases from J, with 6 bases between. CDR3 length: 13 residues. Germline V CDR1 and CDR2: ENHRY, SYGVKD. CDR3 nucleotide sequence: TGTGCCATCAGTGAGTCGATAGGCGGGGAGCTGTTTTTT. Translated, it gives CAISESIGGELFF.

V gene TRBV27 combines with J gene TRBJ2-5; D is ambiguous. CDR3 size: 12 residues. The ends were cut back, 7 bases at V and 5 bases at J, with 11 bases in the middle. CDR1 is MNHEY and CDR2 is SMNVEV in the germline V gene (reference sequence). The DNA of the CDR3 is TGTGCCAGCATCGGCCAGGACGAGACCCAGTACTTC. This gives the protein CASIGQDETQYF.

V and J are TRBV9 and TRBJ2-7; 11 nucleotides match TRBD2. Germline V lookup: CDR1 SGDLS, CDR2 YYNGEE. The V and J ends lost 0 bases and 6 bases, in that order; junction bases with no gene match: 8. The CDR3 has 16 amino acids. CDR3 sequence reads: CASSVAALAGASEQYF. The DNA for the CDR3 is TGTGCCAGCAGCGTAGCAGCACTAGCGGGAGCTTCCGAGCAGTACTTC.

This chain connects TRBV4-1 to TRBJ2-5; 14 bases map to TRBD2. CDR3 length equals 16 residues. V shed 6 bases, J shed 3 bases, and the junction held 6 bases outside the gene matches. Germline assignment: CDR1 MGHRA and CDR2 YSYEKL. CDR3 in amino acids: CASRGLAGGSKETQYF. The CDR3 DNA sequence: TGCGCCAGCAGAGGACTAGCGGGAGGCTCGAAAGAGACCCAGTACTTC.

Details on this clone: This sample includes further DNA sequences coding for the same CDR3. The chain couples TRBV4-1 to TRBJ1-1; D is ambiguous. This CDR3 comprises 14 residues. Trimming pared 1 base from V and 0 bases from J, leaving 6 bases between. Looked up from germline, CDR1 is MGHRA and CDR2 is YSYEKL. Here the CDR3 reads CASSQVTLNTEAFF. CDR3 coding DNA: TGCGCCAGCAGCCAAGTTACGCTGAACACTGAAGCTTTCTTT.

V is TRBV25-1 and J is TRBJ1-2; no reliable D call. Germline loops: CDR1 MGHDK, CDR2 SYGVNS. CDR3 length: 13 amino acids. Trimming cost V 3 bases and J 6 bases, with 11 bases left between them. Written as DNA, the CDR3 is TGTGCCAGCAGTGAGTGGGGTACGAATGGCTACACCTTC. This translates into CASSEWGTNGYTF.

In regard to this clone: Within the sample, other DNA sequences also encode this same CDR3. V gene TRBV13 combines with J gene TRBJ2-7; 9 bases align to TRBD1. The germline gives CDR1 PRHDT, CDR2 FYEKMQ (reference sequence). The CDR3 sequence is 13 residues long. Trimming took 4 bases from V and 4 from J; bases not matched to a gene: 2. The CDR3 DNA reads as TGTGCCAGCAGCTCGGGACAGGGATACGAGCAGTACTTC. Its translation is CASSSGQGYEQYF.

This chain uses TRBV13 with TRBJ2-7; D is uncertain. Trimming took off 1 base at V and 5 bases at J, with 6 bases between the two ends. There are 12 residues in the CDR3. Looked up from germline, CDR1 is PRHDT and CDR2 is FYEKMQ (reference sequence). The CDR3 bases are TGTGCCAGCAGCTTAGACCTCCACGAGCAGTACTTC. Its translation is CASSLDLHEQYF.

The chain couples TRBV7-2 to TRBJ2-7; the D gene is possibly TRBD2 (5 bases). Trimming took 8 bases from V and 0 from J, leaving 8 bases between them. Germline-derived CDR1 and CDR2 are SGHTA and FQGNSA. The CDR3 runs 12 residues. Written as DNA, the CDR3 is TGTGCCAGCTCGCGGGCCTCCTACGAGCAGTACTTC. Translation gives CASSRASYEQYF.

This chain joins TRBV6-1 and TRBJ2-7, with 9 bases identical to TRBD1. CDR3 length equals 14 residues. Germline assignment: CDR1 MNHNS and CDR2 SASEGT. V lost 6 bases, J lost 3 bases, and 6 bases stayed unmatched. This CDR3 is CASSRTGEGYEQYF. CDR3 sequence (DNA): TGTGCCAGCAGCCGGACAGGGGAGGGCTACGAGCAGTACTTC.

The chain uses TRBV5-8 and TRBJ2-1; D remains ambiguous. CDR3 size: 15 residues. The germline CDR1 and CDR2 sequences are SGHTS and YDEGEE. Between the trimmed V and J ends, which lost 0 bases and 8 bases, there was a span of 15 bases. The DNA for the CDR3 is TGTGCCAGCAGCTTGGAATCAGGCTTTGACGATGAGCAGTTCTTC. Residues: CASSLESGFDDEQFF.

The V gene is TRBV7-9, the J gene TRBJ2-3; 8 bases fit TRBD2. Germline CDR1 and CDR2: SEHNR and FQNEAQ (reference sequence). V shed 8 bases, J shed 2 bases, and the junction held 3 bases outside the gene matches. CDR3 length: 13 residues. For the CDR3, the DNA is TGTGCCAGCGTAGCGGGGAACACAGATACGCAGTATTTT. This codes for CASVAGNTDTQYF. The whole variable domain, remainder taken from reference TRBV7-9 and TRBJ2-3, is DTGVSQNPRHKITKRGQNVTFRCDPISEHNRLYWYRQTLGQGPEFLTYFQNEAQLEKSRLLSDRFSAERPKGSFSTLEIQRTEQGDSAMYLCASVAGNTDTQYFGPGTRLTVL.

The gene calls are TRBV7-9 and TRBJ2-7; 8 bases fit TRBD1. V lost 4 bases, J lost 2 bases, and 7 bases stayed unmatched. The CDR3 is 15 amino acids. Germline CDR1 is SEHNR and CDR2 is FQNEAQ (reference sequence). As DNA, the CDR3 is TGTGCCAGCAGCTCAACCGGGACAGGCACCTACGAGCAGTACTTC. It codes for CASSSTGTGTYEQYF.

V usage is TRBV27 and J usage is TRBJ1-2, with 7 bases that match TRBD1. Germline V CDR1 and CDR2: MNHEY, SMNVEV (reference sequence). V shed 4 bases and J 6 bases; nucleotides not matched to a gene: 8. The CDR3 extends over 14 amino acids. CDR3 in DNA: TGTGCCAGCAGTTGGGGGAACAGGGGAGATGGCTACACCTTC. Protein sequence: CASSWGNRGDGYTF.

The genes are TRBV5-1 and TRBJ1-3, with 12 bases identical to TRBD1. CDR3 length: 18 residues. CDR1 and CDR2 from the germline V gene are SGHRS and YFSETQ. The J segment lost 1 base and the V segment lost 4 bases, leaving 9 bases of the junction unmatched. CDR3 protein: CASSQYSGQGASGNTIYF. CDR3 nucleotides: TGCGCCAGCAGCCAATACTCGGGACAGGGGGCATCTGGAAACACCATATATTTT.

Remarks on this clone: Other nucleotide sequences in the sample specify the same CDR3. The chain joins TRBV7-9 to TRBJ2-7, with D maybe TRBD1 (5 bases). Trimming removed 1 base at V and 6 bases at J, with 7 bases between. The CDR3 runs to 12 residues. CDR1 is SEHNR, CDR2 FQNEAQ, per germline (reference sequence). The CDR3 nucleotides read TGTGCCAGCAGCTTAGGAAGGGGCGAGCAGTACTTC. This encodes CASSLGRGEQYF.

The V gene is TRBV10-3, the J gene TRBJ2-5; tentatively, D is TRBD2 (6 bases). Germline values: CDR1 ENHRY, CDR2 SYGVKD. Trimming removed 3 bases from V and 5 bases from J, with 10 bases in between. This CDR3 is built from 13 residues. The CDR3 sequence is CAISDGAGETQYF. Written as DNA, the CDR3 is TGTGCCATCAGTGACGGGGCGGGGGAGACCCAGTACTTC.

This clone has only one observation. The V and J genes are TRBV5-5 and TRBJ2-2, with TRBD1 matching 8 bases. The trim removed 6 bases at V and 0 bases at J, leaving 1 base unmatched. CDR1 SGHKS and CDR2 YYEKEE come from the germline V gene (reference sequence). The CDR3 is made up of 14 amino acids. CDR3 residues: CASTDRANTGELFF. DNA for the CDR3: TGTGCCAGCACGGACAGGGCGAACACCGGGGAGCTGTTTTTT.

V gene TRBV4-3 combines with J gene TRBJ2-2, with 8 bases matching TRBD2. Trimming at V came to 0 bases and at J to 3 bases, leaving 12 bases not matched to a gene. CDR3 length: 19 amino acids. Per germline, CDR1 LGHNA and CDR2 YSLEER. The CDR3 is CASSQDFSGTLSHTGELFF. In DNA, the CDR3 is TGCGCCAGCAGCCAAGATTTTAGCGGGACCCTATCGCACACCGGGGAGCTGTTTTTT.

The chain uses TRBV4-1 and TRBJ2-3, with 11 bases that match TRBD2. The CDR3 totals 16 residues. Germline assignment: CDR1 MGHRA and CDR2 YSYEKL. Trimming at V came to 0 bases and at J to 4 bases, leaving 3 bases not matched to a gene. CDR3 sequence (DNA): TGCGCCAGCAGCCAAGAGGGACTAGCGGAGCCAGATACGCAGTATTTT. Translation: CASSQEGLAEPDTQYF.

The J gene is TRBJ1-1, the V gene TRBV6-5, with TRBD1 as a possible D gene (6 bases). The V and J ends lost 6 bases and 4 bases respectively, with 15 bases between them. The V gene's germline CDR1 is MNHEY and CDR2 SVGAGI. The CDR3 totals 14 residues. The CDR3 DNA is TGTGCCAGCAGGCCTAGAGGGGGTGTCACTGAAGCTTTCTTT. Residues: CASRPRGGVTEAFF.